The 18 T cell receptor beta chains below come from one sample, sequenced in a study of cytomegalovirus exposure and HLA in healthy donors. The study ran its PCR with 60 Vbeta and 13 Jbeta primers. Data came from immunoSEQ multiplex PCR; TCRdb stores just in-frame clones and leaves some out. The sample lists approximately 160,000 clones; 68% were seen once. The sequenced sample was PBMCs. All receptors derive from a man between 50 and 59 years old in good health and CMV-seronegative.

This clone was picked up one time. The chain carries TRBV5-1 and TRBJ2-7, with TRBD1 as a possible D gene (6 bases). The germline gives CDR1 SGHRS, CDR2 YFSETQ. Between the trimmed V and J ends, which lost 0 bases and 5 bases, there was a span of 15 bases. The CDR3 has 15 amino acids. CDR3 protein: CASSLEGQGSNEQYF. The CDR3 coding sequence is TGCGCCAGCAGCTTGGAAGGCCAGGGGAGCAACGAGCAGTACTTC. The variable domain in full, with the rest retrieved from reference TRBV5-1 and TRBJ2-7, is KAGVTQTPRYLIKTRGQQVTLSCSPISGHRSVSWYQQTPGQGLQFLFEYFSETQRNKGNFPGRFSGRQFSNSRSEMNVSTLELGDSALYLCASSLEGQGSNEQYFGPGTRLTVT.

This clone was counted a few times. The chain combines TRBV5-4 with TRBJ2-1; 9 bases fit TRBD1. Germline V gene lookup returns CDR1 SGHNT and CDR2 YYREEE (reference sequence). V trimming: 0 bases; J trimming: 9 bases; junction bases outside the gene matches: 7. This CDR3 has 15 amino acids. Here the CDR3 reads CASSLEGTGRTEQFF. CDR3 DNA sequence: TGTGCCAGCAGCTTGGAGGGGACAGGGAGGACTGAGCAGTTCTTC.

This clone has just a few counts. The chain couples TRBV7-8 to TRBJ1-1; D unresolved. V was cut by 4 bases and J by 1 base, with 7 bases left in between. This CDR3 comprises 13 residues. The germline V gene encodes CDR1 SGHVS and CDR2 FQNEAQ. This chain's CDR3 is CASSSRWNTEAFF. The CDR3 coding sequence is TGTGCCAGCAGCTCCCGGTGGAACACTGAAGCTTTCTTT.

The chain joins TRBV7-9 to TRBJ1-1; TRBD1 aligns across 7 bases. This CDR3 is built from 17 residues. Germline assignment: CDR1 SEHNR and CDR2 FQNEAQ (reference sequence). Germline trimming cut 5 bases from V and 4 bases from J; bases unmatched to any gene: 16. CDR3 sequence (DNA): TGTGCCAGCAGCCCCGGGGACAGCTCAATCGAGATCACTGAAGCTTTCTTT. Protein: CASSPGDSSIEITEAFF.

The rearrangement joins TRBV19 to TRBJ2-3; 9 bases map to TRBD1. CDR3 length: 15 residues. The germline V gene encodes CDR1 LNHDA and CDR2 SQIVND (reference sequence). The ends lost 6 bases at V and 2 bases at J; junction bases unmatched: 6. CDR3 loop: CASSARDRDTDTQYF. The DNA of the CDR3 is TGTGCCAGTAGCGCCCGGGACAGGGACACAGATACGCAGTATTTT.

This chain uses TRBV27 with TRBJ2-7; 9 nucleotides line up with TRBD1. Germline CDR1 and CDR2: MNHEY and SMNVEV (reference sequence). V shed 3 bases, J shed 3 bases, and the junction held 6 bases outside the gene matches. There are 15 residues in the CDR3. Here the CDR3 DNA reads TGTGCCAGCAGTTTCCGCCGGGACAGGGTCTACGAGCAGTACTTC. Amino acid sequence: CASSFRRDRVYEQYF.

This chain uses TRBV5-1 with TRBJ2-5; 11 bases map to TRBD2. CDR1 is SGHRS and CDR2 is YFSETQ in the germline V gene. V dropped 3 bases and J dropped 3; count of bases not matched to a gene: 1. The CDR3 has 14 residues. CDR3 sequence reads: CASSSLAGEETQYF. In nucleotides, the CDR3 is TGCGCCAGCAGCTCACTAGCGGGGGAAGAGACCCAGTACTTC.

The chain links TRBV19 to TRBJ1-5; possible D gene TRBD1, 5 bases. V gave up 6 bases and J gave up 1 base, with 13 bases separating them. CDR3 length equals 15 residues. Germline V gene sequence: CDR1 LNHDA, CDR2 SQIVND (reference sequence). The CDR3 protein is CASRWGGESNQPQHF. The CDR3 nucleotides are TGTGCCAGTAGGTGGGGGGGGGAAAGCAATCAGCCCCAGCATTTT.

This chain joins TRBV6-5 and TRBJ2-3; tentatively, D is TRBD2 (6 bases). V was cut by 2 bases and J by 0 bases, with 12 bases left in between. Germline CDR1 MNHEY, CDR2 SVGAGI. The CDR3 runs to 16 residues. The CDR3 DNA follows: TGTGCCAGCAGTTACCAGGGTAGCGGAAGCACAGATACGCAGTATTTT. This translates into CASSYQGSGSTDTQYF.

The V gene is TRBV6-1, the J gene TRBJ1-2; 9 bases fit TRBD1. The trim removed 4 bases at V and 7 bases at J, leaving 10 bases unmatched. This CDR3 is built from 15 residues. The germline gives CDR1 MNHNS, CDR2 SASEGT. This CDR3 reads CASSAPATGGRGYTF. The CDR3 DNA follows: TGTGCCAGCAGTGCTCCCGCCACAGGGGGCCGTGGCTACACCTTC.

This clone was counted once. The V call is TRBV19, the J call TRBJ2-5; D is undetermined. Germline V CDR1 and CDR2: LNHDA, SQIVND (reference sequence). The CDR3 runs 16 residues. The V and J ends lost 3 bases and 1 base respectively, with 15 bases between them. The DNA of the CDR3 is TGTGCCAGTAGTATGGTCCGATCAGCGCCCCAAGAGACCCAGTACTTC. As protein: CASSMVRSAPQETQYF. Full variable domain (rest looked up from reference TRBV19 and TRBJ2-5): DGGITQSPKYLFRKEGQNVTLSCEQNLNHDAMYWYRQDPGQGLRLIYYSQIVNDFQKGDIAEGYSVSREKKESFPLTVTSAQKNPTAFYLCASSMVRSAPQETQYFGPGTRLLVL.

This clone appeared a few times. The V and J genes are TRBV28 and TRBJ1-1; perhaps TRBD1 as D (6 bases). The CDR3 runs 15 residues. V dropped 5 bases and J dropped 5 bases, with 18 bases sitting between them. Germline V gene data show CDR1 as MDHEN and CDR2 as SYDVKM. The chain's CDR3 is CASSPDGGRVTEAFF. Here the CDR3 DNA reads TGTGCCAGCAGTCCAGACGGGGGGCGGGTGACTGAAGCTTTCTTT.

The chain joins TRBV2 to TRBJ2-2; 11 bases are shared with TRBD2. V lost 0 bases, J lost 5 bases, and 5 bases stayed unmatched. The CDR3 extends over 17 amino acids. The V gene's germline CDR1 is SNHLY and CDR2 FYNNEI. This CDR3 is CASSEAQLAGVTGELFF. CDR3 nucleotide sequence: TGTGCCAGCAGTGAAGCGCAACTAGCGGGGGTAACCGGGGAGCTGTTTTTT.

This clone was seen only once. The rearrangement uses TRBV7-2 and TRBJ2-7; 10 nucleotides line up with TRBD1. The CDR3 consists of 15 residues. V lost 5 bases, J lost 4 bases, and 8 bases stayed unmatched. Germline V CDR1 and CDR2: SGHTA, FQGNSA. The CDR3 sequence is CASSPPDRGLYEQYF. The DNA of the CDR3 is TGTGCCAGCAGCCCTCCTGACAGGGGGCTGTACGAGCAGTACTTC.

The V call is TRBV19, the J call TRBJ2-6, with TRBD1 matching 8 bases. Germline values: CDR1 LNHDA, CDR2 SQIVND (reference sequence). CDR3 size: 16 residues. V trimming: 6 bases; J trimming: 0 bases; junction bases outside the gene matches: 4. The CDR3 here is CASSTGGGSGANVLTF. As DNA, the CDR3 is TGTGCCAGTAGCACAGGGGGAGGCTCTGGGGCCAACGTCCTGACTTTC.

The table lists this clone with a few counts. The J gene is TRBJ1-2, the V gene TRBV6-1; 8 nucleotides agree with TRBD1. The germline gives CDR1 MNHNS, CDR2 SASEGT. The J segment lost 4 bases and the V segment lost 8 bases, leaving 0 bases of the junction unmatched. The CDR3 extends over 11 amino acids. CDR3 residues: CASGQGYGYTF. The DNA for the CDR3 is TGTGCCAGCGGACAGGGCTATGGCTACACCTTC.

CDR3 bases: TGTGCCAGCAGCTCCCGACAGGTTGAAGAGGAAAAACTGTTTTTT. Its protein is CASSSRQVEEEKLFF. The gene calls are TRBV21-1 and TRBJ1-4; TRBD1, as called in the table, went unchecked against the DNA. TRBV21-1 is a recognized pseudogene. The CDR3 contains 15 residues.

The chain recombines TRBV6-5 with TRBJ1-5; D is uncertain. CDR1 is MNHEY, CDR2 SVGAGI, per germline. Trimming removed 2 bases at V and 5 bases at J, with 7 bases between. This CDR3 is 13 amino acids long. The CDR3 is CASSYKLYQPQHF. As DNA, the CDR3 is TGTGCCAGCAGTTACAAGCTCTATCAGCCCCAGCATTTT.